The 5 T cell receptor beta chains presented below share a single source sample, sequenced in a study of blood T cell repertoires in COVID-19. Profiling relied on immunoSEQ multiplex PCR, and the TCRdb table lists in-frame clones only, not all of them. This sample has some 30,000 clones, with less than 95% found just once. Sequencing used peripheral blood. Receptor source: a man aged 65-85 years with active or convalescent COVID-19.

J is TRBJ1-2 and V is TRBV7-8; unclear D gene. The CDR3 extends over 15 amino acids. CDR1 is SGHVS and CDR2 is FQNEAQ in the germline V gene. The germline V and J ends were trimmed by 3 bases and 0 bases, with 11 bases remaining between them. The CDR3 reads CASSFQPSSNYGYTF. Written as DNA, the CDR3 is TGTGCCAGCAGCTTTCAACCGAGCTCTAACTATGGCTACACCTTC.

The V gene is TRBV5-6, the J gene TRBJ1-6; 7 bases match TRBD1. CDR1 and CDR2 (germline): SGHDT, YYEEEE. This CDR3 region has 15 residues. V dropped 1 base and J dropped 6; count of bases not matched to a gene: 4. This chain's CDR3 is CASSLRAGGNSPLHF. CDR3 nucleotides: TGTGCCAGCAGCTTGCGGGCAGGGGGTAATTCACCCCTCCACTTT.

The rearrangement joins TRBV28 to TRBJ2-7; a possible D gene is TRBD1 (6 bases). Per germline, CDR1 MDHEN and CDR2 SYDVKM. V lost 7 bases to trimming and J lost 4 bases, with 23 bases between them. This CDR3 has 16 amino acids. CDR3 sequence (DNA): TGTGCCAGCACCGATAGTGGACAGCCCTACCGTTACGAGCAGTACTTC. Protein: CASTDSGQPYRYEQYF. Variable domain in full (rest from reference TRBV28 and TRBJ2-7): DVKVTQSSRYLVKRTGEKVFLECVQDMDHENMFWYRQDPGLGLRLIYFSYDVKMKEKGDIPEGYSVSREKKERFSLILESASTNQTSMYLCASTDSGQPYRYEQYFGPGTRLTVT.

Here the CDR3 DNA reads TGTGCCAGCAGCCAACCGACAGGGCAAGGCTACACCTTC. It yields the protein CASSQPTGQGYTF. The chain uses TRBV4-2 and TRBJ1-2, with 7 bases matching TRBD1. This CDR3 comprises 13 residues. CDR1 and CDR2 from the germline V gene are LGHNA and YNFKEQ. Unmatched junction bases numbered 5, after V lost 2 bases and J lost 8 bases.

J is TRBJ2-3 and V is TRBV5-1; 13 bases line up with TRBD2. With 0 bases clipped from V and 6 bases from J, the junction kept 1 base outside the gene matches. Germline loops: CDR1 SGHRS, CDR2 YFSETQ. This CDR3 region has 15 residues. The DNA for the CDR3 is TGCGCCAGCAGCTTGGGGACTAGCGGGAGTGATACGCAGTATTTT. Translation gives CASSLGTSGSDTQYF. Full variable domain (outside the CDR3, taken from reference TRBV5-1 and TRBJ2-3): KAGVTQTPRYLIKTRGQQVTLSCSPISGHRSVSWYQQTPGQGLQFLFEYFSETQRNKGNFPGRFSGRQFSNSRSEMNVSTLELGDSALYLCASSLGTSGSDTQYFGPGTRLTVL.